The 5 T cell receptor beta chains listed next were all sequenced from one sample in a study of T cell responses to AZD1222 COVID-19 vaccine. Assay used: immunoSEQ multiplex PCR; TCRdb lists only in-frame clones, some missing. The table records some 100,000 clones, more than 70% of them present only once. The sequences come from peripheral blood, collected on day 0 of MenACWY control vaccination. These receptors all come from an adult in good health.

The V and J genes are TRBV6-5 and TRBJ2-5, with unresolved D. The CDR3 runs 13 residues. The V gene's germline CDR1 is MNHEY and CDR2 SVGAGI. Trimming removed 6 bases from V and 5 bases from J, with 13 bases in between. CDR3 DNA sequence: TGTGCCAGCAGACTGTCAGGCGATGAGACCCAGTACTTC. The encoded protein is CASRLSGDETQYF.

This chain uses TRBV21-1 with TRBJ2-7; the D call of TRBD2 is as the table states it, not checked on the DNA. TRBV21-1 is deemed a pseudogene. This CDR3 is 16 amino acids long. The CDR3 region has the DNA TGTGCCAGCAGCAAAGTAGCCGGCCACAAACCCTACGAGCAGTACTTC. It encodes CASSKVAGHKPYEQYF.

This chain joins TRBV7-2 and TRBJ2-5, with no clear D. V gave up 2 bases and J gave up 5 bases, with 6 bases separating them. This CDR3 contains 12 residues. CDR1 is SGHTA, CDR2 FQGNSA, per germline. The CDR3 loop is CASSLSGETQYF. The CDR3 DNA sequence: TGTGCCAGCAGCTTATCGGGCGAGACCCAGTACTTC.

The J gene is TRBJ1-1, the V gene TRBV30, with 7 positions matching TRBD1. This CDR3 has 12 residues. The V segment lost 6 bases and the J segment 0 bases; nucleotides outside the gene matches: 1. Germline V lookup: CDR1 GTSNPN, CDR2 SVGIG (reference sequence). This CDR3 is CACTGVNTEAFF. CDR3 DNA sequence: TGTGCCTGTACAGGGGTGAACACTGAAGCTTTCTTT.

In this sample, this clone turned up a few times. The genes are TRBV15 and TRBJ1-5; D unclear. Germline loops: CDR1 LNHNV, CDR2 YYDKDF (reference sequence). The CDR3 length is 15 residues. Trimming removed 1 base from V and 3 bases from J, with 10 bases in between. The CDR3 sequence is CATSRGRSFNQPQHF. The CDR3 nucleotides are TGTGCCACCAGCAGAGGTCGCAGTTTCAATCAGCCCCAGCATTTT.